This entry is about one T cell receptor (beta chain). cDNA reverse transcribed from extracted RNA served as the sequencing template. Some clones are missing from TCRdb's copy, which holds only in-frame ones; the method was immunoSEQ multiplex PCR. In the table there are roughly 92,000 clones, around three quarters of which are singletons. The sample comes from a study of CD8+ T cells in alopecia areata. The sample's treatment: oral pan-JAK inhibitor, 5-10 mg twice daily. CDR1 is MNHEY and CDR2 is SVGAGI in the germline V gene. V lost 7 bases to trimming and J lost 7 bases, with 17 bases between them. CDR3 length: 15 residues.

This chain links TRBV6-5 with TRBJ1-6; D may be TRBD1 (5 bases). The TCR was taken from a human donor with alopecia areata. Sample: CD8+ T cells sorted from blood, taken between weeks 43 and 45, from a patient treated with tofacitinib. The CDR3 region has the DNA TGTGCCAGCACTCAAAACAGGCCGCTCAATTCACCCCTCCACTTT. This sequence encodes CASTQNRPLNSPLHF.